Below, 8 T cell receptor beta chains from the same sample are listed, as sequenced in a study of OX40 agonist ivuxolimab in advanced cancers. Profiled with immunoSEQ multiplex PCR; TCRdb holds only in-frame clones, not every one. The sample carries some 12,000 clones, 69% recorded once. The sequenced sample was CD4+ or CD8+ T cells sorted from blood, obtained in a trial of the OX40 agonist ivuxolimab. Every receptor here comes from an adult with an advanced solid tumor such as melanoma, head and neck, liver or kidney cancer.

This chain uses TRBV7-8 with TRBJ1-2; D not resolved. The CDR3 sequence is 13 residues long. V lost 0 bases, J lost 8 bases, and 10 bases lay in between. Germline CDR1 is SGHVS and CDR2 is FQNEAQ. The CDR3 coding sequence is TGTGCCAGCAGCTTAGCCCACGCTGGCGGCTACACCTTC. Protein: CASSLAHAGGYTF.

For this clone: Different DNA sequences within this sample yield the same CDR3. The chain couples TRBV5-4 to TRBJ2-7; 7 nucleotides match TRBD1. The CDR3 totals 14 residues. Germline lookup yields CDR1 SGHNT and CDR2 YYREEE (reference sequence). V gave up 0 bases and J gave up 3 bases; unmatched junction bases: 3. The CDR3 here is CASSLDRGDYEQYF. The DNA for the CDR3 is TGTGCCAGCAGCTTGGACAGGGGTGACTACGAGCAGTACTTC. The entire variable domain, with the rest obtained from reference TRBV5-4 and TRBJ2-7, is as follows: ETGVTQSPTHLIKTRGQQVTLRCSSQSGHNTVSWYQQALGQGPQFIFQYYREEENGRGNFPPRFSGLQFPNYSSELNVNALELDDSALYLCASSLDRGDYEQYFGPGTRLTVT.

This clone was picked up one time. This rearrangement joins TRBV28 to TRBJ2-7; 7 bases map to TRBD1. Trimming took 5 bases from V and 4 from J; bases not matched to a gene: 8. The CDR3 sequence is 14 residues long. CDR1 and CDR2 (germline): MDHEN, SYDVKM. The CDR3 sequence is CASSPTGVTYEQYF. The CDR3 DNA sequence: TGTGCCAGCAGTCCCACAGGGGTTACATACGAGCAGTACTTC. Based on the CDR3 plus reference TRBV28 and TRBJ2-7, the full variable domain is DVKVTQSSRYLVKRTGEKVFLECVQDMDHENMFWYRQDPGLGLRLIYFSYDVKMKEKGDIPEGYSVSREKKERFSLILESASTNQTSMYLCASSPTGVTYEQYFGPGTRLTVT.

The chain has TRBV7-2 and TRBJ2-3, with D perhaps TRBD1 (5 bases). Deletions cut 6 bases from V and 0 bases from J, with 7 bases between. Per the germline V gene, CDR1 is SGHTA and CDR2 is FQGNSA. CDR3 size: 13 residues. The CDR3 spells CASRGPSTDTQYF. The CDR3, as DNA: TGTGCCAGCAGGGGGCCGAGCACAGATACGCAGTATTTT.

The sample holds one count of this clone. This chain connects TRBV2 to TRBJ2-6, with D unclear. The CDR3 length is 16 residues. The germline gives CDR1 SNHLY, CDR2 FYNNEI. The ends were cut back, 3 bases at V and 4 bases at J, with 13 bases in the middle. CDR3 DNA sequence: TGTGCCAGCAGTGAGAGCACCTTGTCGGGGGCCAACGTCCTGACTTTC. This sequence encodes CASSESTLSGANVLTF.

Judged by abundance, this clone is medium-sized (0.01 to 0.1%). V is TRBV11-2 and J is TRBJ2-3; TRBD1 matches 11 bases. There are 16 residues in the CDR3. CDR1 and CDR2 (germline): SGHAT, FQNNGV. The ends lost 4 bases at V and 3 bases at J; junction bases unmatched: 6. CDR3 sequence (DNA): TGTGCCAGCAGCTCCGGGACAGGGGGTATGACAGATACGCAGTATTTT. It encodes CASSSGTGGMTDTQYF.

The chain carries TRBV11-3 and TRBJ2-7, with D possibly matching TRBD1 (6 bases). The germline V and J ends were trimmed by 8 bases and 1 base, with 15 bases remaining between them. Germline V gives CDR1 SGHNT, CDR2 YENEEA. CDR3 length equals 14 residues. The CDR3 protein is CASPLGTRSYEQYF. The CDR3 DNA sequence: TGTGCCAGCCCCCTCGGGACACGTTCCTACGAGCAGTACTTC.

The chain has TRBV6-5 and TRBJ2-3; no definite D call. The CDR3 is made up of 15 amino acids. Germline V gene sequence: CDR1 MNHEY, CDR2 SVGAGI. Trimming removed 2 bases from V and 0 bases from J, with 9 bases in between. CDR3 amino acids: CASSYVGSSTDTQYF. For the CDR3, the DNA is TGTGCCAGCAGTTACGTCGGGTCTAGCACAGATACGCAGTATTTT.